The entry below describes one T cell receptor (beta chain). The antigen remains unidentified. The CDR3 runs 17 residues. The V segment lost 2 bases and the J segment 3 bases; nucleotides outside the gene matches: 9. From germline, CDR1 is SEHNR and CDR2 FQNEAQ (reference sequence). The sequenced template was cDNA made from the entire isolated RNA. The method was immunoSEQ multiplex PCR; TCRdb's version includes in-frame clones alone and lacks a portion of them. Of under 300,000 clones in the sample, roughly 14% are singletons; the top ten hold approximately 0.018%. Cell sorting via CD45RO/CCR7/CD25/CD127/CD95/CD27 was performed to obtain CD4+ naive, central memory, regulatory and stem cell-like memory cells. The data belong to a study of beta chain features in type 1 diabetes. Study in general: Patients looked much like healthy donors when it came to age, gender and cell yields.

Overall study results and limits: Patients with Type 1 diabetes showed moderately but significantly shorter TCRB CDR3s in all four CD4+ subsets. Shorter templates might be favored by PCR, and equally so in patients and in controls.

Sequencing input: naive CD4+ T cells from blood. The receptor was derived from a man under 40 with type 1 diabetes. The V and J genes are TRBV7-9 and TRBJ2-2; 7 bases align to TRBD1. DNA for the CDR3: TGTGCCAGCAGCTTACGGCGGCAGGGGGTGGACACCGGGGAGCTGTTTTTT. Encoded protein: CASSLRRQGVDTGELFF.